A single sample is the source of the 5 T cell receptor beta chains below, sequenced in a study of blood T cell repertoires in COVID-19. The assay was immunoSEQ multiplex PCR, and TCRdb's table has in-frame clones only and misses some. Among about 86,000 clones listed, 85% were seen once. The specimen was peripheral blood. The receptors originated from a man aged 50-60 years with acute or convalescent COVID-19.

The chain carries TRBV29-1 and TRBJ2-3; TRBD2 matches at 8 bases. J was trimmed by 1 base and V by 3 bases; bases with no gene match: 0. This CDR3 has 13 amino acids. Germline CDR1 is SQVTM and CDR2 is ANQGSEA. CDR3 in DNA: TGCAGCGTTGAGACTAGCGGCACAGATACGCAGTATTTT. Translating it yields CSVETSGTDTQYF.

J is TRBJ1-3 and V is TRBV7-8; TRBD1 is a possible D gene (5 bases). This CDR3 has 15 residues. V was cut by 0 bases and J by 0 bases, with 6 bases left in between. The germline V gene has CDR1 SGHVS and CDR2 FQNEAQ. CDR3 in DNA: TGTGCCAGCAGCTTAGCAGGGGTCTCTGGAAACACCATATATTTT. This sequence encodes CASSLAGVSGNTIYF. Full variable domain (rest looked up from reference TRBV7-8 and TRBJ1-3): GAGVSQSPRYKVAKRGQDVALRCDPISGHVSLFWYQQALGQGPEFLTYFQNEAQLDKSGLPSDRFFAERPEGSVSTLKIQRTQQEDSAVYLCASSLAGVSGNTIYFGEGSWLTVV.

The chain recombines TRBV11-2 with TRBJ2-1, with 10 positions matching TRBD2. The V segment lost 3 bases and the J segment 2 bases; nucleotides outside the gene matches: 4. Looked up from germline, CDR1 is SGHAT and CDR2 is FQNNGV. The CDR3 is 16 residues long. For the CDR3, the DNA is TGTGCCAGCAGCTTCCCTAGCGGGAGCCCCTACAATGAGCAGTTCTTC. As protein: CASSFPSGSPYNEQFF.

This clone was recorded only once. The V and J genes are TRBV6-5 and TRBJ2-2; maybe TRBD1 (5 bases). The CDR3 is 15 residues long. The ends were cut back, 2 bases at V and 1 base at J, with 8 bases in the middle. Germline V lookup: CDR1 MNHEY, CDR2 SVGAGI. The DNA of the CDR3 is TGTGCCAGCAGTTACAGGGGCCTGAACACCGGGGAGCTGTTTTTT. It yields the protein CASSYRGLNTGELFF.

The chain recombines TRBV3-1 (or the pseudogene TRBV3-2) with TRBJ2-7, with D possibly TRBD2 on 6 matching bases. From germline, CDR1 is LGHDT and CDR2 YNNKEL (reference sequence). This CDR3 has 16 amino acids. V was pared by 2 bases and J by 4 bases, with 18 bases between. CDR3 region: CASSQKRGLGTYEQYF. The CDR3 nucleotides read TGTGCCAGCAGCCAAAAACGGGGACTGGGGACTTACGAGCAGTACTTC.